This T cell receptor (beta chain) was identified during a study of T cell clonality in common variable immunodeficiency. This clone was seen at least ten times. Its cognate antigen is unknown. The CDR3 end lies 3 residues beyond the end of the read and is filled in from the germline J gene. Method: immunoSEQ multiplex PCR; TCRdb's copy keeps in-frame clones and lacks some. The table lists roughly 38,000 clones, with no singletons. Study conclusions and caveats: TCRbeta clonality was increased in CVID versus healthy controls.

Losses at the gene ends were 0 bases for V and 3 bases for J; bases not matched to a gene: 13. The CDR3 has 18 residues. Germline loops: CDR1 SGDLS, CDR2 YYNGEE. The origin of this receptor is a person aged 18 to 70 in good health. This chain joins TRBV9 and TRBJ2-7; 9 bases agree with TRBD1. The sequencing sample was made of peripheral blood mononuclear cells. Here the CDR3 reads CASSVGPGTGLYLYEQYF. The CDR3 DNA, read in part, is TGTGCCAGCAGCGTAGGACCCGGGACAGGGCTTTATCTCTACGAG. The whole variable domain, remainder taken from reference TRBV9 and TRBJ2-7, is DSGVTQTPKHLITATGQRVTLRCSPRSGDLSVYWYQQSLDQGLQFLIQYYNGEERAKGNILERFSAQQFPDLHSELNLSSLELGDSALYFCASSVGPGTGLYLYEQYFGPGTRLTVT.